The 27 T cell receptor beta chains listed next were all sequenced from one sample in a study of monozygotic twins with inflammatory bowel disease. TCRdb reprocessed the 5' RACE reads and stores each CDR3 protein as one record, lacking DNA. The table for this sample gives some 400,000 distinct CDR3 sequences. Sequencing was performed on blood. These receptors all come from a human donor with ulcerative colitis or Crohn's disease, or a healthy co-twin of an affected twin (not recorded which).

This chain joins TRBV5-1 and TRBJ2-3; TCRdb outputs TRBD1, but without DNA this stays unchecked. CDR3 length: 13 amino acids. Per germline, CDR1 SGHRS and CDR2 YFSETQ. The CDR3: CASRTGGTDTQYF.

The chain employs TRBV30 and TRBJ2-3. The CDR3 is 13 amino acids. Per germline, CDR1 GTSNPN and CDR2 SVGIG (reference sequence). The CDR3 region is CAWRIASTDTQYF.

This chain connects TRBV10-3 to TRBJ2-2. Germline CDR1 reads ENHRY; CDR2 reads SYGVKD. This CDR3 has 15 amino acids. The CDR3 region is CAISIKGVNTGELFF.

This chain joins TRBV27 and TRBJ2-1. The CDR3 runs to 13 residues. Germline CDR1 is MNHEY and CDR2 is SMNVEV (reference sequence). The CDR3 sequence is CASSLGSNNEQFF.

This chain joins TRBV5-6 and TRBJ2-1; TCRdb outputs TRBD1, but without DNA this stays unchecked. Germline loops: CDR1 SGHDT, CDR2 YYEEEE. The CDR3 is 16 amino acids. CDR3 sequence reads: CASSTVGQGSYNEQFF.

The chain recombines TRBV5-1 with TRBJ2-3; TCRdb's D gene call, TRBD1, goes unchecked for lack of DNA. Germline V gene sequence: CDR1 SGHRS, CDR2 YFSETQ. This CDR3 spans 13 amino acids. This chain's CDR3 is CASTGTGADTQYF.

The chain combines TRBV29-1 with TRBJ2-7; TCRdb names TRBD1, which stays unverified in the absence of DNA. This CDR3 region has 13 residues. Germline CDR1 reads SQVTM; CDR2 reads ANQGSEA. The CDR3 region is CSVGPTGSYEQYF.

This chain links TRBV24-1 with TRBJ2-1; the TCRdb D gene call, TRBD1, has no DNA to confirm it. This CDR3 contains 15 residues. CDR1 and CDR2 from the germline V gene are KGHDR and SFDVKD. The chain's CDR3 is CATSDGGTGLNEQFF.

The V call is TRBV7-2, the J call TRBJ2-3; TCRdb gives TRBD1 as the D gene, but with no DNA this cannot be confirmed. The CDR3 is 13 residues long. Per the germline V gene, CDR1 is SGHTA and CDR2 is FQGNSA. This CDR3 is CASSLRRGDTQYF.

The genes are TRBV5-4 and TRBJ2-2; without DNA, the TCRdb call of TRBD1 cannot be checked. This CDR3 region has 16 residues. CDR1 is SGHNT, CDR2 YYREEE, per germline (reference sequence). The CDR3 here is CASSLGLGVNTGELFF.

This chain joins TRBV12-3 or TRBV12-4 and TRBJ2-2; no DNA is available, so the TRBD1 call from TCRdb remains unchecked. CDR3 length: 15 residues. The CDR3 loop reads CASSPGIQRPGELFF.

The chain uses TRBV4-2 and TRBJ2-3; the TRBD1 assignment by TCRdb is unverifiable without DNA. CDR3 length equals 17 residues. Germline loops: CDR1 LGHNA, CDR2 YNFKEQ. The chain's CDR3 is CASSQGSRGEHTDTQYF.

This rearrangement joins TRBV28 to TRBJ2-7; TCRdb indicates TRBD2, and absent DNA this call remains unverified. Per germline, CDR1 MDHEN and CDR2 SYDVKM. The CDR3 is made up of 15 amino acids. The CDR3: CASHGGPTRAYEQYF.

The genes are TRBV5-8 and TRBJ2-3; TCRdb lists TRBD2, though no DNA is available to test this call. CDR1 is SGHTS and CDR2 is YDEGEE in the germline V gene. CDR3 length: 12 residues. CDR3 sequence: CASSLSAGTQYF.

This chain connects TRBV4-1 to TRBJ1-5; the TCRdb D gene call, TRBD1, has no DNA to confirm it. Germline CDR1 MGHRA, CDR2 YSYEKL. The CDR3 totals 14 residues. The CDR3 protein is CASSQFGQGQPQHF.

CDR3 region: CASSPTLPRDNEQFF. The V gene is TRBV7-2, the J gene TRBJ2-1; there is no DNA to check the TCRdb D call of TRBD1. The germline V gene encodes CDR1 SGHTA and CDR2 FQGNSA. The CDR3 runs 15 residues.

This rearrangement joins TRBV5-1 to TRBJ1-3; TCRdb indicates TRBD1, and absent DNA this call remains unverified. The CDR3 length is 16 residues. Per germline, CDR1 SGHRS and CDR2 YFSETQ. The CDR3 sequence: CASSSQTGRSGNTIYF.

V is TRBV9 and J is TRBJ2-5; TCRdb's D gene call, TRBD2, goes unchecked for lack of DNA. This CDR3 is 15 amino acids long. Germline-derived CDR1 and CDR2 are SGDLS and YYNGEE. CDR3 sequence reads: CASSPGLAPGETQYF.

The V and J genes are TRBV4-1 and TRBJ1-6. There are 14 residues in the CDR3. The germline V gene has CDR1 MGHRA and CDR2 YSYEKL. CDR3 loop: CASSQEGGWSPLHF.

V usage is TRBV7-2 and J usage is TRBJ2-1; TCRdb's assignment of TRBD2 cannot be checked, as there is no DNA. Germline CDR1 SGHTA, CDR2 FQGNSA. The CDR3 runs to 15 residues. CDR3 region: CASSLEALAYDEQFF. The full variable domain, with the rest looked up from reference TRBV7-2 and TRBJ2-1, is GAGVSQSPSNKVTEKGKDVELRCDPISGHTALYWYRQSLGQGLEFLIYFQGNSAPDKSGLPSDRFSAERTGGSVSTLTIQRTQQEDSAVYLCASSLEALAYDEQFFGPGTRLTVL.

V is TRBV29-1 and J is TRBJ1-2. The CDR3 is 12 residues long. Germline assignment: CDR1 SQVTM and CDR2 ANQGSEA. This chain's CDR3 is CSVQNPTDGYTF. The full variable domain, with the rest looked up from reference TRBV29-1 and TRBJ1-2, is SAVISQKPSRDICQRGTSLTIQCQVDSQVTMMFWYRQQPGQSLTLIATANQGSEATYESGFVIDKFPISRPNLTFSTLTVSNMSPEDSSIYLCSVQNPTDGYTFGSGTRLTVV.

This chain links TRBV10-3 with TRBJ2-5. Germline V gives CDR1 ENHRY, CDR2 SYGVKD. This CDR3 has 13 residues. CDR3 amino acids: CAISEVGSETQYF.

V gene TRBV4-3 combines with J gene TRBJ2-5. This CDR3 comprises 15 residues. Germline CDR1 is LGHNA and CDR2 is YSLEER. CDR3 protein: CASSRYPDDQETQYF.

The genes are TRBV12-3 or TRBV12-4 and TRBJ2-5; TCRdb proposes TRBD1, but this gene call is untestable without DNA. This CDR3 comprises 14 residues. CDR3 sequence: CASMTGRQQETQYF.

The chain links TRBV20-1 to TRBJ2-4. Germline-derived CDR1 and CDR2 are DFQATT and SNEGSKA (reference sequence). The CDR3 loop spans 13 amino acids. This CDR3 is CSARAAAKNIQYF.

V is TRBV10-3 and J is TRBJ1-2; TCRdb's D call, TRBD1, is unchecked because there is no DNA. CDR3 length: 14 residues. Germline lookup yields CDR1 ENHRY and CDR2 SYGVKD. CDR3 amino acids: CAIRRGTGEYGYTF.

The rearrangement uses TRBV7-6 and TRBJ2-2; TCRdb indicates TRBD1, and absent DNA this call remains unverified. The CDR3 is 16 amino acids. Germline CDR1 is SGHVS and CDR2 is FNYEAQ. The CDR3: CASSLPGQGHTGELFF.